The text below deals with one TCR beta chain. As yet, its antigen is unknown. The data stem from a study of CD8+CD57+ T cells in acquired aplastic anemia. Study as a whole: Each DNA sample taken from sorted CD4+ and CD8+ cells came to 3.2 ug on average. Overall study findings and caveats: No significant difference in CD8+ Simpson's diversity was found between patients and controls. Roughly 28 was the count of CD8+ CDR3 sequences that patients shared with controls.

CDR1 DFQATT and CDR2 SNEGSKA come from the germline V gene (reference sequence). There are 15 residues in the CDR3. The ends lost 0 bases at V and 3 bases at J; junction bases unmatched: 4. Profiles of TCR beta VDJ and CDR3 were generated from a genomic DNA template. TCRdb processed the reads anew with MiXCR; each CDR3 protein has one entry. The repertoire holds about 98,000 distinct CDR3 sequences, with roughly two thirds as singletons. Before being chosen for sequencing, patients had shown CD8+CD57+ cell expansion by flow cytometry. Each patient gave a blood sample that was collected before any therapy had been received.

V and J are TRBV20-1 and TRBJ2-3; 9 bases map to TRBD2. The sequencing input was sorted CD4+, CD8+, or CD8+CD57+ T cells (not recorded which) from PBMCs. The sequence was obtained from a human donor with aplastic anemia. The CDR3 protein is CSARDNAGGTDTQYF. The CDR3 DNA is TGCAGTGCTAGAGATAATGCGGGGGGGACAGATACGCAGTATTTT.